The present entry profiles one T cell receptor (beta chain) with its context. Its antigen is not known. With 2 bases removed from V and 2 bases from J, the gap between germline ends came to 10 bases. CDR1 is MNHNY, CDR2 SVGAGI, per germline (reference sequence). The CDR3 runs to 15 residues. The people who gave samples were healthy Caucasians from Russia, aged roughly 6 to 100. Each sample used at least 6 million PBMCs. A second PCR of 7 to 11 cycles used a sample-barcoded 5' primer and a J-beta primer mix. TCRdb passed the 5' RACE reads through MiXCR, listing each CDR3 protein once. The sample contains about 1,600,000 distinct CDR3 sequences, 42% of which appear only once. These data originate in a study of blood T cells in healthy people across ages. Study-level findings and limits: Donors of long life had a larger count of naive CD4+ cells and greater diversity than aged donors.

This rearrangement joins TRBV6-6 to TRBJ2-1, with a weak D call TRBD1 (5 bases). Material: blood. The sequence came from a woman under 30 in good health. For the CDR3, the DNA is TGTGCCAGCAGTTACCAGGGTGGGACCTACAATGAGCAGTTCTTC. Translation: CASSYQGGTYNEQFF.